This record looks at one T cell receptor (beta chain) sequence and its context. Its cognate antigen has yet to be identified. Base qualities are not provided; no much larger clone lies one nucleotide away. CDR1 SGHNT and CDR2 YYREEE were looked up in the germline V gene (reference sequence). The CDR3, cysteine through phenylalanine, is 15 amino acids long. Left in the record is the CDR3 DNA by itself, 45 bases read in frame from the first base. Relative to germline, V is 6 bases shorter and J is 4 bases shorter, with 17 bases between their ends. For sequencing of the TCRbeta CDR3 region, genomic DNA was extracted from the sorted cells. The immunoSEQ Assay was used to sequence the TCRbeta CDR3 regions. TCRdb mirrors the immuneACCESS table, restricted to in-frame sequences. Some clones are absent from its copies; in checked studies, under half trace to an unresolved V gene, and the reason for the others is unknown. Present in this sample are tens of thousands of clones, more than 80% of which were seen just once. Roughly 0.22% of the sample rests with the top ten.

Patients with autoimmune disease history or receiving systemic immunosuppression were excluded from the trial. Peripheral blood for TCR sequencing was collected from all dose cohorts at baseline, on cycle 4 day 1, and on cycle 7 day 1. The samples were drawn from a first-in-human, open-label, multicenter phase I dose-escalation trial of ivuxolimab. Adults with locally advanced or metastatic head and neck squamous cell, hepatocellular, melanoma or renal cell carcinoma were enrolled in the trial. CD4+ and CD8+ T cells were sorted separately from peripheral blood before TCR sequencing. This sample was taken from a study of OX40 agonist ivuxolimab in advanced cancers. Study-level background: The costimulatory receptor OX40 (CD134) was targeted by ivuxolimab, a fully human IgG2 agonistic monoclonal antibody. Intravenous ivuxolimab was administered to patients every 2 weeks at six dose levels: 0.01, 0.1, 0.3, 1.5, 3 and 10 mg/kg. Of the approximately 50 dose-escalation patients, hepatocellular carcinoma was present in around 19, melanoma in approximately 15, renal cell carcinoma in 9 and head and neck cancer in 9. In the dose-escalation cohort, around four fifths of patients were male, and the mean age was about 55 years, with a range of roughly 20 to 80. Prior anti-PD-1, anti-PD-L1 or anti-CTLA-4 therapy was permitted, and about two fifths of dose-escalation patients had received checkpoint inhibitors. Partial responses occurred in three dose-escalation patients: two with cutaneous melanoma and one with hepatocellular carcinoma. Peripheral TCRbeta sequencing aimed to test whether ivuxolimab altered TCR sequence diversity and caused clonal T-cell expansion. The paper describes the monotherapy dose-escalation part (N ≈ 52 patients) of the phase I trial of ivuxolimab.

On the study overall, not on this receptor specifically: On average, CD8+ T cells showed more expanded clones than CD4+ T cells after ivuxolimab. Which antigens the clonally expanded peripheral T cells were specific for was not determined. Partial responders in the 0.1-3.0 mg/kg groups had among the lowest normalized peripheral clonal expansion, especially among CD8+ T cells. At doses of 0.1 to 3.0 mg/kg, clonal expansion of both CD4+ and CD8+ T cells in blood was seen between baseline and week 6. Low levels of normalized T-cell clonal expansion were also seen in some patients who did not respond.

The chain was built from TRBV5-4 and TRBJ1-3; the D gene is not confidently resolved. This TCR derives from an adult with an advanced solid tumor such as melanoma, head and neck, liver or kidney cancer. The source was CD4+ or CD8+ T cells sorted from blood, collected in a trial of the OX40 agonist ivuxolimab. CDR3 sequence: CASTKAGTAGNTIYF. At the DNA level, the sequence is TGTGCCAGCACCAAGGCGGGCACGGCAGGAAACACCATATATTTT.